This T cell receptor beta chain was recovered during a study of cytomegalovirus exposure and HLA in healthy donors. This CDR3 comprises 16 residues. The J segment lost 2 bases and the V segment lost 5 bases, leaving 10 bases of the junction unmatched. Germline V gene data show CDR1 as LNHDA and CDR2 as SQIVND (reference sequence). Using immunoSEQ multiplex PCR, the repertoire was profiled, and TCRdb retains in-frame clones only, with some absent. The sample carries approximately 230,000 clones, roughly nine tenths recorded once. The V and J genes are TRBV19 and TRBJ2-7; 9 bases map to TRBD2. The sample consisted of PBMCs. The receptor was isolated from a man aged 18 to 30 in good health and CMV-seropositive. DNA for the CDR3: TGTGCCAGTAGTGCGGCGGGGGGGGCCCACCCCTACGAGCAGTACTTC. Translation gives CASSAAGGAHPYEQYF.